This T cell receptor (beta chain) originates from a study of T cells in Graves' hyperthyroidism and ophthalmopathy. Germline V gene data show CDR1 as WSHSY and CDR2 as SAAADI. The germline V and J ends were trimmed by 4 bases and 5 bases, with 12 bases remaining between them. The length of the CDR3 is 13 residues. Amplification targeted TCR beta CDR3 regions from RNA transcripts. HTBI primers were used for first-round RT-PCR of the TCR CDR3. TCRdb itself ran the multiplex PCR reads through MiXCR, one entry per CDR3 protein. The profile covers 500,000 to 750,000 distinct CDR3 sequences, with 15% to 18% appearing a single time and about 7% taken by the ten largest.

Sequenced: blood. This TCR came from a young woman with Graves' hyperthyroidism. V is TRBV10-2 and J is TRBJ2-7; D uncertain. The CDR3 reads CASSGHGFHEQYF. CDR3 in DNA: TGCGCCAGCAGTGGACATGGGTTCCACGAGCAGTACTTC.